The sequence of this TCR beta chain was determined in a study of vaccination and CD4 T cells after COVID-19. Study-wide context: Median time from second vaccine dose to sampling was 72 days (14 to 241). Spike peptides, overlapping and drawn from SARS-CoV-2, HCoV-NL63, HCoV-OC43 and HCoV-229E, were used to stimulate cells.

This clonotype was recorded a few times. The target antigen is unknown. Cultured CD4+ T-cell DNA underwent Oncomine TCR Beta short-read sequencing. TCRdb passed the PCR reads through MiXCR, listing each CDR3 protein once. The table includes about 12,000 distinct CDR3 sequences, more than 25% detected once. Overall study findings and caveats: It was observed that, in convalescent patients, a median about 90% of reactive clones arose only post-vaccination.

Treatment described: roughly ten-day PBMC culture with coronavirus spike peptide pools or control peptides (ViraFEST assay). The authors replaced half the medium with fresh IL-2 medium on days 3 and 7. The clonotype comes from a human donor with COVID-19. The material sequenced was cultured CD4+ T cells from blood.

CDR3 sequence (DNA): TGTGCCAGCAGCTTGACAGGGAGGAACACTGAAGCTTTCTTT. Amino acids: CASSLTGRNTEAFF. The gene calls are TRBV11-2 and TRBJ1-1; 7 bases agree with TRBD1. The CDR3 is 14 residues long. J was trimmed by 1 base and V by 3 bases; bases with no gene match: 2. Germline lookup yields CDR1 SGHAT and CDR2 FQNNGV.